The next 20 T cell receptor beta chains were all read from a single sample in a study of blood T cell repertoires in COVID-19. Produced via immunoSEQ multiplex PCR; TCRdb's table is partial and in-frame only. Here the sample spans about 100,000 clones, more than 75% being singletons. The source material was peripheral blood. Receptors originate from a human donor in a cohort sampled during active COVID-19.

The J gene is TRBJ2-7, the V gene TRBV6-5, with 10 bases lining up with TRBD1. The V gene's germline CDR1 is MNHEY and CDR2 SVGAGI. V lost 6 bases to trimming and J lost 5 bases; unmatched junction nucleotides: 4. This CDR3 has 13 amino acids. CDR3 protein: CASRGTGAHEQYF. The CDR3 nucleotides are TGTGCCAGCAGAGGGACAGGGGCCCACGAGCAGTACTTC.

The chain couples TRBV14 to TRBJ1-6; 9 bases map to TRBD1. The germline V gene encodes CDR1 SGHDN and CDR2 FVKESK. CDR3 length equals 15 residues. V shed 4 bases and J 10 bases; nucleotides not matched to a gene: 8. Here the CDR3 DNA reads TGTGCCAGCAGCCGAAGACAGGGGGGTTGGTCACCCCTCCACTTT. Residues: CASSRRQGGWSPLHF.

In DNA, the CDR3 is TGCGCCAGCAGCTTGGGGGACAGGCCGTATGGCTACACCTTC. Translated, it gives CASSLGDRPYGYTF. The rearrangement joins TRBV5-1 to TRBJ1-2, with 8 bases that match TRBD1. Germline loops: CDR1 SGHRS, CDR2 YFSETQ. The J segment lost 5 bases and the V segment lost 0 bases, leaving 3 bases of the junction unmatched. This CDR3 is built from 14 residues.

The chain carries TRBV6-5 and TRBJ2-7; D perhaps matches TRBD2 (5 bases). Germline V gene sequence: CDR1 MNHEY, CDR2 SVGAGI. The V end lost 7 bases, the J end lost 1 base, and 14 bases lay between the germline ends. This CDR3 spans 14 amino acids. Here the CDR3 DNA reads TGTGCCAGCACCGAGGTCGGGGATTCCTACGAGCAGTACTTC. Translation gives CASTEVGDSYEQYF.

CDR3 residues: CASSSLSGEKLFF. In DNA, the CDR3 is TGTGCCAGCAGCTCCCTCTCGGGGGAAAAACTGTTTTTT. This chain joins TRBV6-6 and TRBJ1-4; the D is unclear. This CDR3 is built from 13 residues. V was pared by 6 bases and J by 8 bases, with 13 bases between. The germline gives CDR1 MNHNY, CDR2 SVGAGI (reference sequence).

The chain combines TRBV6-5 with TRBJ2-2; D may be TRBD1 (5 bases). This CDR3 comprises 13 residues. Trimming removed 7 bases at V and 5 bases at J, with 11 bases between. Germline CDR1 is MNHEY and CDR2 is SVGAGI. DNA of the CDR3: TGTGCCAGCACCCTAGGGGTTACCGGGGAGCTGTTTTTT. It codes for CASTLGVTGELFF.

The CDR3 protein is CSAGGGREQVDTQYF. The DNA for the CDR3 is TGCAGTGCTGGTGGGGGGCGGGAGCAAGTAGATACGCAGTATTTT. The genes are TRBV20-1 and TRBJ2-3, with D possibly being TRBD2 (7 bases). The CDR3 loop spans 15 amino acids. Trimming took 5 bases from V and 5 from J, leaving 20 bases between them. Per the germline V gene, CDR1 is DFQATT and CDR2 is SNEGSKA (reference sequence).

This chain links TRBV7-6 with TRBJ2-1; perhaps TRBD1 as D (5 bases). The germline gives CDR1 SGHVS, CDR2 FNYEAQ. The CDR3 extends over 14 amino acids. V was cut by 5 bases and J by 7 bases, with 15 bases left in between. DNA of the CDR3: TGTGCCAGCAGCCCGAGGACACTACGGAATGAGCAGTTCTTC. It yields the protein CASSPRTLRNEQFF. The variable domain in full, with the rest retrieved from reference TRBV7-6 and TRBJ2-1, is GAGVSQSPRYKVTKRGQDVALRCDPISGHVSLYWYRQALGQGPEFLTYFNYEAQQDKSGLPNDRFSAERPEGSISTLTIQRTEQRDSAMYRCASSPRTLRNEQFFGPGTRLTVL.

V gene TRBV4-3 combines with J gene TRBJ2-3, with 13 bases matching TRBD2. The germline gives CDR1 LGHNA, CDR2 YSLEER. V shed 2 bases and J 6 bases; nucleotides not matched to a gene: 5. The CDR3 runs to 16 residues. The CDR3 here is CASSQRTSGRGDTQYF. The CDR3, as DNA: TGCGCCAGCAGCCAACGGACTAGCGGGAGAGGTGATACGCAGTATTTT.

The rearrangement joins TRBV24-1 to TRBJ2-1; 10 bases align to TRBD1. Germline V gene data show CDR1 as KGHDR and CDR2 as SFDVKD. V lost 4 bases and J lost 7; bases outside the gene matches: 12. The CDR3 length is 17 residues. CDR3 loop: CATSDRAGGQGKNEQFF. The CDR3 DNA is TGTGCCACCAGTGACCGCGCAGGGGGACAGGGGAAAAATGAGCAGTTCTTC.

The chain recombines TRBV6-5 with TRBJ1-1; 9 bases match TRBD1. The CDR3 is made up of 14 amino acids. The germline V gene has CDR1 MNHEY and CDR2 SVGAGI. V was pared by 0 bases and J by 9 bases, with 5 bases of the junction left unmatched. For the CDR3, the DNA is TGTGCCAGCAGTTACTCCTGGGACAGGGCTCAAGCTTTCTTT. The encoded protein is CASSYSWDRAQAFF.

As DNA, the CDR3 is TGCGCCAGCAGCCAAGATATAGGCACAGTTGGGCGCTACACCTTC. Its protein product is CASSQDIGTVGRYTF. This chain joins TRBV4-3 and TRBJ1-2; D unresolved. The germline V gene encodes CDR1 LGHNA and CDR2 YSLEER. The CDR3 has 15 amino acids. The germline V and J ends were trimmed by 0 bases and 9 bases, with 17 bases remaining between them.

This clone was picked up a small number of times. The V and J genes are TRBV12-5 and TRBJ1-1; a possible D gene is TRBD1 (6 bases). Germline V gives CDR1 LGHNT, CDR2 FRNRAP. Trimming stripped 0 bases from V and 1 base from J, with 6 bases between. There are 14 residues in the CDR3. In DNA form, the CDR3 reads TGTGCTAGTGGTTTGGTACAGGGGAACACTGAAGCTTTCTTT. Translating gives CASGLVQGNTEAFF.

This chain connects TRBV7-9 to TRBJ2-7; 15 bases map to TRBD2. Germline CDR1 reads SEHNR; CDR2 reads FQNEAQ (reference sequence). The CDR3 spans 18 residues. The V segment lost 4 bases and the J segment 0 bases; nucleotides outside the gene matches: 7. CDR3 protein: CASSSGLAGGRSSYEQYF. CDR3 coding DNA: TGTGCCAGCAGCTCCGGACTAGCGGGAGGGCGGAGCTCCTACGAGCAGTACTTC.

J is TRBJ1-1 and V is TRBV29-1; no firm D call. The CDR3 contains 13 residues. Germline V gives CDR1 SQVTM, CDR2 ANQGSEA. The ends were cut back, 4 bases at V and 1 base at J, with 10 bases in the middle. In nucleotides, the CDR3 is TGCAGCGTTGGGTGGCGGCAGAACACTGAAGCTTTCTTT. Translation: CSVGWRQNTEAFF.

The chain recombines TRBV5-8 with TRBJ2-7, with D perhaps matching TRBD1 (6 bases). This CDR3 region has 15 residues. V lost 0 bases to trimming and J lost 4 bases, with 14 bases between them. Germline V gene sequence: CDR1 SGHTS, CDR2 YDEGEE. CDR3 in amino acids: CASSLVPGQRYEQYF. The CDR3 region has the DNA TGTGCCAGCAGCTTGGTTCCTGGACAGAGATACGAGCAGTACTTC.

This chain links TRBV4-3 with TRBJ2-3; a possible D gene is TRBD2 (5 bases). The germline gives CDR1 LGHNA, CDR2 YSLEER. The ends were cut back, 6 bases at V and 1 base at J, with 11 bases in the middle. This CDR3 comprises 14 residues. The CDR3 DNA follows: TGCGCCAGCAGTTATGAGGAGGGCACAGATACGCAGTATTTT. It is translated as CASSYEEGTDTQYF.

J is TRBJ1-2 and V is TRBV11-2; D call uncertain. The CDR3 is made up of 13 amino acids. V dropped 5 bases and J dropped 8 bases, with 15 bases sitting between them. The germline CDR1 and CDR2 sequences are SGHAT and FQNNGV. The CDR3 DNA sequence: TGTGCCAGCAGCCGCCTCGAGTCGGTAGGCTACACCTTC. Protein product: CASSRLESVGYTF.

The V and J genes are TRBV9 and TRBJ2-2; 7 nucleotides align to TRBD1. CDR3 length: 15 residues. J gave up 4 bases and V 4 bases, and 7 bases lay outside the gene matches. CDR1 is SGDLS and CDR2 is YYNGEE in the germline V gene. CDR3 coding DNA: TGTGCCAGCAGCATAGGACAGGAAAGCACCGGGGAGCTGTTTTTT. Protein sequence: CASSIGQESTGELFF.

The J gene is TRBJ2-5, the V gene TRBV6-2 or TRBV6-3, with D maybe TRBD1 (7 bases). Trimming pared 2 bases from V and 3 bases from J, leaving 16 bases between. The CDR3 covers 16 residues. Germline V gene lookup returns CDR1 MNHEY and CDR2 SVGEGT. The CDR3 protein is CASSYAAGQREETQYF. DNA for the CDR3: TGTGCCAGCAGTTACGCTGCGGGACAGAGAGAAGAGACCCAGTACTTC.